The 17 T cell receptor beta chains below all came from one sample that was sequenced in a study of blood T cell repertoires in COVID-19. TCRdb's table, derived via immunoSEQ multiplex PCR, lists solely in-frame clones and lacks some. Of about 330,000 clones listed, about 90% are singletons. The sequenced sample consisted of PBMCs or T cells enriched from blood (not recorded which). All receptors derive from a man aged 25 to 40 who had recovered from COVID-19.

This chain connects TRBV3-1 (or the pseudogene TRBV3-2) to TRBJ1-3, with D unclear. CDR1 and CDR2 (germline): LGHDT, YNNKEL (reference sequence). The CDR3 spans 13 residues. V lost 4 bases, J lost 7 bases, and 11 bases lay in between. The CDR3 bases are TGTGCCAGCAGCCTCGTCTCCGGGAACACCATATATTTT. Translation gives CASSLVSGNTIYF.

This chain joins TRBV4-1 and TRBJ1-5; D is unclear. Trimming removed 5 bases at V and 3 bases at J, with 23 bases between. This CDR3 is built from 18 residues. CDR1 and CDR2 (germline): MGHRA, YSYEKL. The CDR3 coding sequence is TGCGCCAGCAGCTTTCATAGGTACGGACGGGAGGTCAATCAGCCCCAGCATTTT. This sequence encodes CASSFHRYGREVNQPQHF.

Concerning this clone: The sample has other DNA sequences that encode this CDR3 too. The gene calls are TRBV28 and TRBJ2-1, with 12 bases identical to TRBD2. The V gene end was trimmed by 8 bases and the J gene end by 6 bases; junction bases not matched to a gene: 2. This CDR3 region has 13 residues. Germline CDR1 reads MDHEN; CDR2 reads SYDVKM. The CDR3 coding sequence is TGTGCCAGCTCACTAGCGGGGGGCAATGAGCAGTTCTTC. It encodes CASSLAGGNEQFF.

The CDR3 is CSVEGLKDRANTGELFF. CDR3 nucleotides: TGCAGCGTTGAAGGGCTGAAGGACAGGGCGAACACCGGGGAGCTGTTTTTT. J is TRBJ2-2 and V is TRBV29-1, with TRBD1 identical over 8 bases. The CDR3 runs 17 residues. Germline-derived CDR1 and CDR2 are SQVTM and ANQGSEA. Trimming removed 1 base from V and 0 bases from J; junction bases left unmatched: 7.

The chain joins TRBV9 to TRBJ2-2; tentative D call: TRBD2 (6 bases). Between the trimmed V and J ends, which lost 4 bases and 4 bases, there was a span of 14 bases. The CDR3 runs 15 residues. Looked up from germline, CDR1 is SGDLS and CDR2 is YYNGEE. For the CDR3, the DNA is TGTGCCAGCAGCCCTGGGGGGTCGAGCACCGGGGAGCTGTTTTTT. Translating it yields CASSPGGSSTGELFF.

The chain has TRBV7-3 and TRBJ2-7; TRBD1 agrees at 11 bases. Germline V CDR1 and CDR2: SGHTA, FQGTGA. CDR3 length equals 15 residues. V shed 2 bases, J shed 2 bases, and the junction held 2 bases outside the gene matches. The CDR3, as DNA: TGTGCCAGCAGCTTAGGACAGGGGGCGGCCTACGAGCAGTACTTC. It yields the protein CASSLGQGAAYEQYF. Supplemented by reference TRBV7-3 and TRBJ2-7, the full variable domain reads GAGVSQTPSNKVTEKGKYVELRCDPISGHTALYWYRQSLGQGPEFLIYFQGTGAADDSGLPNDRFFAVRPEGSVSTLKIQRTERGDSAVYLCASSLGQGAAYEQYFGPGTRLTVT.

The chain links TRBV30 to TRBJ2-7; tentatively, D is TRBD2 (6 bases). Trimming pared 0 bases from V and 3 bases from J, leaving 12 bases between. The CDR3 runs 14 residues. Germline values: CDR1 GTSNPN, CDR2 SVGIG (reference sequence). The CDR3: CAWSVGGKGYEQYF. Here the CDR3 DNA reads TGTGCCTGGAGTGTCGGCGGGAAGGGCTACGAGCAGTACTTC.

The rearrangement joins TRBV5-1 to TRBJ1-1, with TRBD1 matching 10 bases. V dropped 5 bases and J dropped 3; count of bases not matched to a gene: 10. The CDR3 has 16 amino acids. The germline V gene has CDR1 SGHRS and CDR2 YFSETQ. CDR3 sequence (DNA): TGCGCCAGCAGGTCCGGGACAGGGGTCTTGTACACTGAAGCTTTCTTT. It specifies CASRSGTGVLYTEAFF.

V gene TRBV20-1 combines with J gene TRBJ1-5; 8 bases are a match to TRBD1. Germline assignment: CDR1 DFQATT and CDR2 SNEGSKA (reference sequence). The junction had 14 bases not matched to a gene; V was cut back by 3 bases and J by 4 bases. This CDR3 spans 17 amino acids. In DNA form, the CDR3 reads TGCAGTGCTAGTGGCCAGGGGGCGTTATTTGGGAATCAGCCCCAGCATTTT. Protein: CSASGQGALFGNQPQHF.

The chain links TRBV19 to TRBJ2-3; 8 nucleotides agree with TRBD2. Germline loops: CDR1 LNHDA, CDR2 SQIVND (reference sequence). The CDR3 has 13 residues. V lost 7 bases and J lost 4; bases outside the gene matches: 4. For the CDR3, the DNA is TGTGCCAGTACCCCGGGGGGGGCAGATACGCAGTATTTT. The encoded protein is CASTPGGADTQYF. Variable domain in full (rest from reference TRBV19 and TRBJ2-3): DGGITQSPKYLFRKEGQNVTLSCEQNLNHDAMYWYRQDPGQGLRLIYYSQIVNDFQKGDIAEGYSVSREKKESFPLTVTSAQKNPTAFYLCASTPGGADTQYFGPGTRLTVL.

V and J are TRBV30 and TRBJ2-3, with D possibly matching TRBD2 (5 bases). This CDR3 is built from 16 residues. Trimming cost V 0 bases and J 5 bases, with 18 bases left between them. Germline values: CDR1 GTSNPN, CDR2 SVGIG (reference sequence). The CDR3 protein is CAWSVQGGSEGDTQYF. CDR3 nucleotide sequence: TGTGCCTGGAGTGTACAAGGTGGGAGCGAGGGAGATACGCAGTATTTT.

The count of this clone is one. The gene calls are TRBV5-4 and TRBJ2-4; 15 bases map to TRBD2. Germline V gene data show CDR1 as SGHNT and CDR2 as YYREEE (reference sequence). This CDR3 has 19 residues. With V trimmed by 4 bases and J by 0 bases, 8 bases remained unmatched. CDR3 DNA sequence: TGTGCCAGCAGCGTCGGGACTAGCGGGGGGATTCTAGCCAAAAACATTCAGTACTTC. Translated, it gives CASSVGTSGGILAKNIQYF.

The rearrangement joins TRBV7-9 to TRBJ2-6; D might be TRBD1 (5 bases). CDR3 size: 15 residues. From germline, CDR1 is SEHNR and CDR2 FQNEAQ (reference sequence). V was shortened by 6 bases and J by 2 bases, with 11 bases between the two germline ends. In nucleotides, the CDR3 is TGTGCCAGCAGATCCTCAGGGACTGGGGCCAACGTCCTGACTTTC. Its translation is CASRSSGTGANVLTF. Based on the CDR3 plus reference TRBV7-9 and TRBJ2-6, the full variable domain is DTGVSQNPRHKITKRGQNVTFRCDPISEHNRLYWYRQTLGQGPEFLTYFQNEAQLEKSRLLSDRFSAERPKGSFSTLEIQRTEQGDSAMYLCASRSSGTGANVLTFGAGSRLTVL.

The gene calls are TRBV30 and TRBJ1-6, with D possibly TRBD1 on 6 matching bases. The ends were cut back, 3 bases at V and 10 bases at J, with 13 bases in the middle. The CDR3 consists of 13 residues. Germline assignment: CDR1 GTSNPN and CDR2 SVGIG (reference sequence). The CDR3 loop reads CAWSLQTGSPLHF. Here the CDR3 DNA reads TGTGCCTGGAGCCTCCAGACAGGATCACCCCTCCACTTT. Together with reference TRBV30 and TRBJ1-6, the CDR3 gives the full variable domain: SQTIHQWPATLVQPVGSPLSLECTVEGTSNPNLYWYRQAAGRGLQLLFYSVGIGQISSEVPQNLSASRPQDRQFILSSKKLLLSDSGFYLCAWSLQTGSPLHFGNGTRLTVT.

The chain carries TRBV10-1 and TRBJ2-2; 8 bases agree with TRBD1. The germline V gene encodes CDR1 WNHNN and CDR2 SYGVQD (reference sequence). CDR3 length equals 18 residues. With V trimmed by 3 bases and J by 6 bases, 15 bases remained unmatched. The CDR3 is CASSEPSTGDGHSGELFF. CDR3 DNA sequence: TGCGCCAGCAGTGAACCCTCGACAGGGGACGGGCATTCCGGGGAGCTGTTTTTT.

The rearrangement uses TRBV15 and TRBJ1-2; D is unclear. Germline V CDR1 and CDR2: LNHNV, YYDKDF (reference sequence). With 1 base removed from V and 6 bases from J, the gap between germline ends came to 9 bases. This CDR3 has 13 amino acids. The CDR3 is CATSRGREDGYTF. The CDR3 DNA reads TGTGCCACCAGCAGAGGGAGGGAAGATGGCTACACCTTC. The full variable domain, in which reference TRBV15 and TRBJ1-2 provide the parts outside the CDR3, is DAMVIQNPRYQVTQFGKPVTLSCSQTLNHNVMYWYQQKSSQAPKLLFHYYDKDFNNEADTPDNFQSRRPNTSFCFLDIRSPGLGDTAMYLCATSRGREDGYTFGSGTRLTVV.

CDR3 sequence reads: CASSYSIRTGVNEQFF. The CDR3 region has the DNA TGTGCCAGCAGTTACTCGATTAGGACAGGGGTCAATGAGCAGTTCTTC. The chain is built from TRBV6-5 and TRBJ2-1, with TRBD1 matching over 9 bases. Germline CDR1 MNHEY, CDR2 SVGAGI. The CDR3 length is 16 residues. Trimming removed 0 bases from V and 6 bases from J; junction bases left unmatched: 6.